A selection of T cell receptor beta chains follows, all from one sample in a study of T cell repertoires in cytomegalovirus infection. From the reads, TCRdb called clonotypes with MiXCR, one entry per CDR3 protein. The sample includes 510,000 or so distinct CDR3 sequences, more than 25% seen only once; the top ten take approximately 13%. The specimen was PBMCs. Receptor source: a human donor in good health (CMV status not recorded). Some clones in this sample may be carry-over from other donors' samples. Both conserved end residues are trimmed from each CDR3. Only part of the rows carry a size: once, few, many, or a class if the clone is expanded.

j_gene	v_gene	abundance	CDR3aa
TRBJ2-1	TRBV6-2/TRBV6-3	.	ASTQGDYNEQF
TRBJ1-6	TRBV7-2	few	ASSSWTAGYNSPLH
TRBJ2-6	TRBV11-3	.	ASSFGGSAIRNSGANVLT
TRBJ2-7	TRBV7-9	many	ASSPGNSYEQY
TRBJ2-1	TRBV11-3	.	ASSPGPGGARNEQF
TRBJ2-5	TRBV7-2	.	ASSSDREETQY
TRBJ2-3	TRBV7-9	few	ASSLAPAAVDTQY
TRBJ2-3	TRBV7-2	.	ASSLVKQGTDTQY
TRBJ1-2	TRBV12-3/TRBV12-4	.	ASSLGQGEGYGYT
TRBJ1-1	TRBV3-1	.	ASSLRDRRNTEAF
TRBJ2-6	TRBV7-2	many	ASSLQHLGSGANVLT
TRBJ2-1	TRBV20-1	.	SAAGLAGPREQF
TRBJ2-5	TRBV6-5	.	ASSSSGLAGESQY
TRBJ1-1	TRBV7-3	.	ASSLYTGGPEAF
TRBJ2-2	TRBV7-2	many	ASSLRDRVFTGELF